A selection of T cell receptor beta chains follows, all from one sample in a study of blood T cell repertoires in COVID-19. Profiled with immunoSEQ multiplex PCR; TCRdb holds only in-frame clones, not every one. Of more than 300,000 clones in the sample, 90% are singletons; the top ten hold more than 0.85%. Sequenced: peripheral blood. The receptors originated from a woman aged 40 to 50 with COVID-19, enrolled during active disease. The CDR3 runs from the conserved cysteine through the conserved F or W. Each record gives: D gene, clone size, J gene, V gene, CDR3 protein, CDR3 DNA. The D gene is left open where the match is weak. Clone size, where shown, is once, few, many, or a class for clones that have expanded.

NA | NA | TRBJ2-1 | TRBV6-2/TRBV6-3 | CASTPLGVHEQFF | TGTGCCAGCACCCCCCTCGGGGTCCATGAGCAGTTCTTC
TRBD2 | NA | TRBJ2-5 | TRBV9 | CASSVSGGVQETQYF | TGTGCCAGCAGCGTATCCGGGGGGGTCCAAGAGACCCAGTACTTC
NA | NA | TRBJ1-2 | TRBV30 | CAWSFSGGSGYTF | TGTGCCTGGAGTTTTAGTGGGGGGAGTGGCTACACCTTC
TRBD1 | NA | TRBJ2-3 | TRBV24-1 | CATSDPRQGLTDTQYF | TGTGCCACCAGTGATCCCCGACAGGGGCTGACAGATACGCAGTATTTT
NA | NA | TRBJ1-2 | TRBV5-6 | CASSLQGINYGYTF | TGTGCCAGCAGCTTGCAGGGGATTAACTATGGCTACACCTTC
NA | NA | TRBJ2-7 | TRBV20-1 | CSTLSSYEQYF | TGCTCCACGCTAAGCTCCTACGAGCAGTACTTC
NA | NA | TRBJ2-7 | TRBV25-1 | CATLRGYEQYF | TGTGCCACCCTCAGGGGCTACGAGCAGTACTTC
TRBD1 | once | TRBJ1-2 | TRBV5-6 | CASSGTEQGGDGYTF | TGTGCCAGCAGCGGGACCGAACAGGGGGGAGATGGCTACACCTTC
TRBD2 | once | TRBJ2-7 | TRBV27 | CASRLGGTFSYEQYF | TGTGCCAGCAGGCTGGGGGGGACTTTCTCCTACGAGCAGTACTTC
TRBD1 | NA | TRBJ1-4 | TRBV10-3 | CAIRPTGGEEKLFF | TGTGCCATCAGACCGACAGGGGGTGAAGAAAAACTGTTTTTT
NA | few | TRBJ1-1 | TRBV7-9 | CASSSNMNTEAFF | TGTGCCAGCAGCTCAAACATGAACACTGAAGCTTTCTTT
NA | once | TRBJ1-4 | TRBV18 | CASSFTGVFNEKLFF | TGTGCCAGCTCGTTTACGGGGGTCTTTAATGAAAAACTGTTTTTT
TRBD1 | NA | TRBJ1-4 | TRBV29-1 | CSANLFRDRDEKLFF | TGCAGCGCCAATCTTTTCCGGGACAGGGATGAAAAACTGTTTTTT
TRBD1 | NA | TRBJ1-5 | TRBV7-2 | CASSLTGGNQPQHF | TGTGCCAGCAGCTTAACAGGGGGCAATCAGCCCCAGCATTTT
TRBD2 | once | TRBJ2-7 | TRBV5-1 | CASSPSTSGRYEQYF | TGCGCCAGCAGCCCGAGCACTAGCGGGAGGTACGAGCAGTACTTC
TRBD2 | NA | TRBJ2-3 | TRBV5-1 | CASSSGTSGRGTDTQYF | TGCGCCAGCAGCTCAGGGACTAGCGGGAGGGGCACAGATACGCAGTATTTT
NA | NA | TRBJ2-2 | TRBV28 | CASQKGGWTGELFF | TGTGCCAGCCAAAAGGGCGGGTGGACCGGGGAGCTGTTTTTT
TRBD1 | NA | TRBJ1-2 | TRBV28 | CASNRNPRTGGSNYGYTF | TGTGCCAGCAACCGGAATCCACGGACAGGGGGAAGCAACTATGGCTACACCTTC
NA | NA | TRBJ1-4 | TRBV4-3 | CASSQGRDNEKLFF | TGCGCCAGCAGCCAAGGCAGGGATAACGAAAAACTGTTTTTT
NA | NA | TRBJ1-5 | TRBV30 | CAWSGLFNQPQHF | TGTGCCTGGTCGGGACTCTTTAATCAGCCCCAGCATTTT
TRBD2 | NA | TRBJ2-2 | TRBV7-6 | CASSLLLAGGNTGELFF | TGTGCCAGCAGCCTATTATTAGCGGGAGGGAACACCGGGGAGCTGTTTTTT
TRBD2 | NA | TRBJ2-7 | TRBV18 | CASSGLAGTYEQYF | TGTGCCAGCTCAGGACTAGCGGGTACCTACGAGCAGTACTTC
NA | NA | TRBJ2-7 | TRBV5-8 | CASSFLSSEQYF | TGTGCCAGCAGCTTCCTAAGCTCCGAGCAGTACTTC
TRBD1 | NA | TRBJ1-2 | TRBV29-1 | CSVYDRGYGYTF | TGCAGCGTTTACGACAGGGGGTATGGCTACACCTTC
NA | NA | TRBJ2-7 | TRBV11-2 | CASSLTARTYEQYF | TGTGCCAGCAGCTTAACCGCCAGAACCTACGAGCAGTACTTC
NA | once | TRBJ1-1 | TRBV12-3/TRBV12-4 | CATLALTTEAFF | TGTGCCACCCTAGCATTAACCACTGAAGCTTTCTTT
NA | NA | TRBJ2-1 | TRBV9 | CASSAGAGTLYNEQFF | TGTGCCAGCAGCGCGGGAGCGGGGACACTTTACAATGAGCAGTTCTTC